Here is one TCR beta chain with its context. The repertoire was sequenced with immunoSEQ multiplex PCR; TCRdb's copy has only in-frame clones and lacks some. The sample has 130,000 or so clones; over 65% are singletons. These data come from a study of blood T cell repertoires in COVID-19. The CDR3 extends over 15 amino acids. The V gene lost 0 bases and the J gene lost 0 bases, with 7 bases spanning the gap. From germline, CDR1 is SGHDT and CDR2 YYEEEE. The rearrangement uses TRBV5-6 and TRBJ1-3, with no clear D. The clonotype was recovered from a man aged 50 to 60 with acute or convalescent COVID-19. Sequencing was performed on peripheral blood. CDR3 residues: CASSLAVNSGNTIYF. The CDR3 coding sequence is TGTGCCAGCAGCTTGGCGGTGAACTCTGGAAACACCATATATTTT.